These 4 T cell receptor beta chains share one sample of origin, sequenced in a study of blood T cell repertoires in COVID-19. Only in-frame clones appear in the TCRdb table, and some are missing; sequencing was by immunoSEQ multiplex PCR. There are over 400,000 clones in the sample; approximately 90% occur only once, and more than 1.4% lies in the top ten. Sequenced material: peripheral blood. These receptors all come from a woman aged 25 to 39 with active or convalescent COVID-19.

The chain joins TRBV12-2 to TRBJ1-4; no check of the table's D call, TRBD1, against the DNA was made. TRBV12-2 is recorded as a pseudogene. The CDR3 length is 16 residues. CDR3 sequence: CASRLIAGGVNEKLFF. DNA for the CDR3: TGTGCAAGTCGCTTGATTGCAGGGGGCGTTAATGAAAAACTGTTTTTT.

The CDR3 nucleotides read TGTGCCAGCAGCCAGTCCGGGACAGGGGTGAGGGGTGAAGCTTTCTTT. Translated, it gives CASSQSGTGVRGEAFF. The chain is built from TRBV3-1 (or the pseudogene TRBV3-2) and TRBJ1-1, with 10 bases that match TRBD1. V lost 3 bases, J lost 7 bases, and 11 bases stayed unmatched. This CDR3 has 16 amino acids. The germline CDR1 and CDR2 sequences are LGHDT and YNNKEL (reference sequence).

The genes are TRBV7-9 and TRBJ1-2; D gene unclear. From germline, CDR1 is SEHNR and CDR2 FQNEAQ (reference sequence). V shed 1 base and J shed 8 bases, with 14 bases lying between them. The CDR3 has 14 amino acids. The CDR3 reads CASSLVEGIGGYTF. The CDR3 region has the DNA TGTGCCAGCAGCTTAGTGGAGGGAATTGGGGGCTACACCTTC.

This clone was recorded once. CDR3 loop: CASIGGTTYNEQFF. The CDR3 DNA sequence: TGTGCCAGTATAGGCGGGACCACCTACAATGAGCAGTTCTTC. V usage is TRBV19 and J usage is TRBJ2-1, with a weak D call TRBD2 (6 bases). Trimming left V 7 bases short and J 2 bases short, with 12 bases between. CDR1 LNHDA and CDR2 SQIVND come from the germline V gene (reference sequence). The CDR3 runs to 14 residues.